The 22 T cell receptor beta chains in this list originate from one sample, sequenced in a study of post-analysis software for immune sequencing data. Unique molecular identifiers featured in each of the TCR beta cDNA libraries. A single record per CDR3 protein comes from TCRdb applying MiXCR to the PCR reads. The sample lists some 690,000 distinct CDR3 sequences, approximately 59% occurring once. Whole-study findings and limits: Five or six TRBV segments were more frequent in patients than controls; TRBV5-6, TRBV5-1 and TRBV20-1 belonged to this group.

These TCRs' antigens remain unknown. Sequencing was done on a sample of blood. These receptors originate from a girl aged 2-10 years with multiple sclerosis.

Here the CDR3 reads CASSHLDRTGVEQYF. CDR3 DNA: TGTGCCAGCAGCCACCTCGACCGGACAGGGGTCGAGCAGTACTTC. This chain connects TRBV4-2 to TRBJ2-5, with 9 bases identical to TRBD1. The better agreement between TRBJ2-7 and the DNA end casts doubt on the J call. Germline-derived CDR1 and CDR2 are LGHNA and YNFKEQ. The CDR3 is 15 amino acids.

A word on this clonotype: A read error may produce the germline difference seen at one junction end. The V and J genes are TRBV27 and TRBJ2-7; D might be TRBD1 (6 bases). CDR3 size: 14 residues. In germline, CDR1 is MNHEY, CDR2 SMNVEV (reference sequence). The CDR3 DNA reads as TGTGCCAGCAGTTCACCCGGACAGACCTACGAGCGGTACTTC. Its protein product is CASSSPGQTYERYF.

This rearrangement joins TRBV12-3 or TRBV12-4 to TRBJ1-4; D not resolved. The CDR3 has 16 amino acids. V was trimmed by 4 bases and J by 0 bases, leaving 12 bases between them. In DNA form, the CDR3 reads TGTGCCAGCAGTTCCCGAGGGCTGGCAACTAATGAAAAACTGTTTTTT. Translated: CASSSRGLATNEKLFF.

The rearrangement links TRBV7-2 to TRBJ2-3; the D is unclear. Germline V CDR1 and CDR2: SGHTA, FQGNSA. V gave up 2 bases and J gave up 9 bases, with 6 bases separating them. The CDR3 spans 11 residues. The CDR3: CASSLPGTQYF. CDR3 sequence (DNA): TGTGCCAGCAGCTTACCCGGAACGCAGTATTTT.

The genes are TRBV20-1 and TRBJ2-2; 7 bases line up with TRBD1. The V segment lost 6 bases and the J segment 0 bases; nucleotides outside the gene matches: 4. CDR1 is DFQATT and CDR2 is SNEGSKA in the germline V gene (reference sequence). The CDR3 covers 14 residues. CDR3 sequence (DNA): TGCAGTGCAACGGACAGGACGAACACCGGGGAGCTGTTTTTT. Its protein is CSATDRTNTGELFF.

The J gene is TRBJ1-2, the V gene TRBV10-3, with D unresolved. The CDR3 extends over 13 amino acids. The germline CDR1 and CDR2 sequences are ENHRY and SYGVKD. The V end was cut by 2 bases, the J end by 4 bases, with 8 bases between. CDR3 amino acids: CAISESGGYGYTF. The CDR3 nucleotides read TGTGCCATCAGTGAGAGTGGCGGCTATGGCTACACCTTC.

This chain uses TRBV2 with TRBJ2-1; D not certain. The CDR3 runs 15 residues. Germline V CDR1 and CDR2: SNHLY, FYNNEI. Trimming stripped 2 bases from V and 8 bases from J, with 16 bases between. The CDR3 bases are TGTGCCAGCAGTGAAAATCTAGGGCTTACGCATGAGCAGTTCTTC. Encoded protein: CASSENLGLTHEQFF.

This clonotype was detected only a few times. The chain uses TRBV5-1 and TRBJ1-2; 7 bases agree with TRBD1. Unmatched junction bases numbered 5, after V lost 0 bases and J lost 3 bases. Germline V gene lookup returns CDR1 SGHRS and CDR2 YFSETQ. CDR3 size: 15 residues. The CDR3 loop is CASSLESQGYYGYTF. As DNA, the CDR3 is TGCGCCAGCAGCTTGGAATCACAGGGGTACTATGGCTACACCTTC.

Only a few counts were recorded for this clonotype. The chain links TRBV25-1 to TRBJ2-5; TRBD1 matches at 8 bases. Unmatched junction bases numbered 10, after V lost 2 bases and J lost 5 bases. The CDR3 has 16 amino acids. The germline gives CDR1 MGHDK, CDR2 SYGVNS. CDR3 in DNA: TGTGCCAGCAGTGAAATGGACAGGGCCTTCGGGGAGACCCAGTACTTC. Protein product: CASSEMDRAFGETQYF.

The chain uses TRBV24-1 and TRBJ2-5, with 7 bases lining up with TRBD2. CDR1 is KGHDR and CDR2 is SFDVKD in the germline V gene. This CDR3 is built from 19 residues. Unmatched junction bases numbered 17, after V lost 1 base and J lost 4 bases. This CDR3 is CATSDFGSRASGGTETQYF. Here the CDR3 DNA reads TGTGCCACCAGTGATTTTGGGAGCCGGGCGTCGGGAGGAACAGAGACCCAGTACTTC.

The rearrangement links TRBV12-3 or TRBV12-4 to TRBJ2-3; TRBD1 matches 9 bases. J lost 3 bases, V lost 7 bases, and 5 bases had no gene match. This CDR3 comprises 14 residues. This chain's CDR3 is CASTLDRGTDTQYF. As DNA, the CDR3 is TGTGCCAGCACCCTGGACAGGGGAACAGATACGCAGTATTTT.

The rearrangement joins TRBV5-1 to TRBJ2-1; 14 nucleotides align to TRBD2. The CDR3 totals 16 residues. Germline assignment: CDR1 SGHRS and CDR2 YFSETQ. J gave up 7 bases and V 4 bases, and 7 bases lay outside the gene matches. CDR3 in amino acids: CASSPTWTSGGNEQFF. The DNA for the CDR3 is TGCGCCAGCAGCCCGACGTGGACTAGCGGGGGGAATGAGCAGTTCTTC.

In this sample, this clonotype turned up once. The chain combines TRBV7-2 with TRBJ1-4, with D tentatively TRBD1 (5 bases). Trimming removed 7 bases from V and 3 bases from J, with 24 bases in between. This CDR3 region has 18 residues. Per germline, CDR1 SGHTA and CDR2 FQGNSA. CDR3 nucleotides: TGTGCCAGCACCGAGGGGCGATCGAGTAATAGGGCTAATGAAAAACTGTTTTTT. Translation gives CASTEGRSSNRANEKLFF.

The chain has TRBV3-1 and TRBJ1-2, with 10 bases identical to TRBD1. This CDR3 has 19 amino acids. The J segment lost 5 bases and the V segment lost 3 bases, leaving 18 bases of the junction unmatched. CDR1 is LGHDT, CDR2 YNNKEL, per germline (reference sequence). The CDR3 DNA reads TGTGCCAGCAGCCAGAAACCGGGACAGGGGTCGACCTTTTCTTATGGCTACACCTTC. Translation: CASSQKPGQGSTFSYGYTF.

This clonotype was picked up a small number of times. The chain couples TRBV20-1 to TRBJ2-7; TRBD1 agrees at 7 bases. V was pared by 2 bases and J by 7 bases, with 11 bases of the junction left unmatched. CDR1 and CDR2 from the germline V gene are DFQATT and SNEGSKA (reference sequence). The CDR3 covers 14 residues. CDR3: CSARSPDRVREQYF. Written as DNA, the CDR3 is TGCAGTGCTAGATCCCCAGACAGGGTAAGGGAGCAGTACTTC.

The chain combines TRBV7-9 with TRBJ1-2; TRBD1 matches 7 bases. The germline V gene encodes CDR1 SEHNR and CDR2 FQNEAQ (reference sequence). V was pared by 5 bases and J by 3 bases, with 9 bases of the junction left unmatched. The CDR3 spans 15 residues. The CDR3 DNA follows: TGTGCCAGCAGCCGGGACAGTGTGGGGGACTATGGCTACACCTTC. Its translation: CASSRDSVGDYGYTF.

V usage is TRBV28 and J usage is TRBJ2-5; tentatively, D is TRBD2 (6 bases). This CDR3 has 15 amino acids. Deletions cut 6 bases from V and 5 bases from J, with 19 bases between. CDR1 MDHEN and CDR2 SYDVKM come from the germline V gene. The CDR3 bases are TGTGCCAGCAGCCTCGATGAGGTCCGGGAGGAGACCCAGTACTTC. Protein: CASSLDEVREETQYF.

The chain combines TRBV3-1 with TRBJ2-3; TRBD2 is a possible D gene (5 bases). This CDR3 contains 17 residues. The V gene lost 4 bases and the J gene lost 6 bases, with 23 bases spanning the gap. CDR1 is LGHDT and CDR2 is YNNKEL in the germline V gene (reference sequence). The CDR3 coding sequence is TGTGCCAGCAGCCGGGAGACGGCTAGCAGGTTTCCGGATACGCAGTATTTT. It yields the protein CASSRETASRFPDTQYF.

The chain couples TRBV9 to TRBJ1-5; D is perhaps TRBD1 (5 bases). CDR3 length: 14 amino acids. The ends were cut back, 0 bases at V and 4 bases at J, with 8 bases in the middle. Germline V CDR1 and CDR2: SGDLS, YYNGEE. Here the CDR3 reads CASSVGAGNQPQHF. The CDR3 DNA sequence: TGTGCCAGCAGCGTAGGGGCAGGGAATCAGCCCCAGCATTTT. Full variable domain (remainder filled in from reference TRBV9 and TRBJ1-5): DSGVTQTPKHLITATGQRVTLRCSPRSGDLSVYWYQQSLDQGLQFLIQYYNGEERAKGNILERFSAQQFPDLHSELNLSSLELGDSALYFCASSVGAGNQPQHFGDGTRLSIL.

The chain has TRBV30 and TRBJ1-2; 7 positions agree with TRBD1. Germline CDR1 reads GTSNPN; CDR2 reads SVGIG (reference sequence). This CDR3 has 13 amino acids. V shed 5 bases and J 5 bases; nucleotides not matched to a gene: 8. CDR3 sequence: CAWGDSSLYGYTF. The DNA of the CDR3 is TGTGCCTGGGGGGACAGTTCTCTATATGGCTACACCTTC.

The chain recombines TRBV4-3 with TRBJ2-3; D is ambiguous. This CDR3 contains 13 residues. Germline V lookup: CDR1 LGHNA, CDR2 YSLEER. With 4 bases removed from V and 5 bases from J, the gap between germline ends came to 10 bases. CDR3 sequence reads: CASSLTPGDTQYF. The CDR3 DNA follows: TGCGCCAGCAGCCTGACCCCGGGAGATACGCAGTATTTT.

This clonotype was seen a few times. This chain connects TRBV20-1 to TRBJ1-2; no reliable D call. The ends were cut back, 6 bases at V and 3 bases at J, with 11 bases in the middle. This CDR3 is built from 12 residues. Germline assignment: CDR1 DFQATT and CDR2 SNEGSKA (reference sequence). The CDR3 sequence is CSARRRDYGYTF. In DNA form, the CDR3 reads TGCAGTGCCCGGCGGCGGGACTATGGCTACACCTTC.